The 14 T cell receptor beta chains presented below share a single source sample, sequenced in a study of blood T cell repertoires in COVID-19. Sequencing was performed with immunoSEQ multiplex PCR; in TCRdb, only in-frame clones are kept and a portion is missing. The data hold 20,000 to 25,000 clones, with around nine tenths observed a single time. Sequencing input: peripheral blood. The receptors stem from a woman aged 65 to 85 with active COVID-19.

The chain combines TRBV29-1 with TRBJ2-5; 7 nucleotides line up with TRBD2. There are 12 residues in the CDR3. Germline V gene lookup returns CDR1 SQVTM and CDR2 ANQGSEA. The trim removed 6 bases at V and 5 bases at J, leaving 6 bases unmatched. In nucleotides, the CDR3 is TGCAGCGTCATATGGCGGGGGGAGACCCAGTACTTC. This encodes CSVIWRGETQYF.

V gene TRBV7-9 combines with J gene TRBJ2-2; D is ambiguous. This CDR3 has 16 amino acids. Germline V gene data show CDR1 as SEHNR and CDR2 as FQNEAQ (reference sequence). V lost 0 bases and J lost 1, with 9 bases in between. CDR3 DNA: TGTGCCAGCAGCTTAGCCCCCGGGTGGAACACCGGGGAGCTGTTTTTT. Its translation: CASSLAPGWNTGELFF.

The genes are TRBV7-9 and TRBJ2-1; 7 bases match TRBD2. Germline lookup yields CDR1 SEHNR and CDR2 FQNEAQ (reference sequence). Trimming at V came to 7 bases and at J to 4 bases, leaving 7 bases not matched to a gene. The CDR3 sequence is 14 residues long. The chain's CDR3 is CASKTGGPYNEQFF. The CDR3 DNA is TGTGCCAGCAAAACGGGGGGACCTTACAATGAGCAGTTCTTC.

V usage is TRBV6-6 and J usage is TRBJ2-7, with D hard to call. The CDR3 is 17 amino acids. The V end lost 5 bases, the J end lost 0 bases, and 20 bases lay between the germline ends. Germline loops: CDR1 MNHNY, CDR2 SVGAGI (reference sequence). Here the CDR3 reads CASSLPSAYSNSYEQYF. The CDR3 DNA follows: TGTGCCAGCAGTCTCCCGTCCGCGTATTCAAACTCCTACGAGCAGTACTTC.

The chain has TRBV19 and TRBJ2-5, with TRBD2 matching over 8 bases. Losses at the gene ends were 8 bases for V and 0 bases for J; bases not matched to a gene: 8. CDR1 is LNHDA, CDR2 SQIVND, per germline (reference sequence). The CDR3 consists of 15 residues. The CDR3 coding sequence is TGTGCCAGTCGACCGACTAGCGTACACCAAGAGACCCAGTACTTC. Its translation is CASRPTSVHQETQYF.

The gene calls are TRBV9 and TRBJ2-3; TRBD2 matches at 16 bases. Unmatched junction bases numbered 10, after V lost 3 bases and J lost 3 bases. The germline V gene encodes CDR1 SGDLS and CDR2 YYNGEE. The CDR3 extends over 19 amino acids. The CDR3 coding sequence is TGTGCCAGCAGCGCTCCCTTAGGGACTAGCGGGGGGGGAACAGATACGCAGTATTTT. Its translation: CASSAPLGTSGGGTDTQYF.

The CDR3 spells CASGWTENTEAFF. In nucleotides, the CDR3 is TGTGCCAGCGGGTGGACAGAGAACACTGAAGCTTTCTTT. The chain recombines TRBV11-3 with TRBJ1-1, with a tentative D call TRBD1 (6 bases). CDR1 and CDR2 from the germline V gene are SGHNT and YENEEA. The CDR3 is 13 residues long. V was pared by 8 bases and J by 1 base, with 11 bases between.

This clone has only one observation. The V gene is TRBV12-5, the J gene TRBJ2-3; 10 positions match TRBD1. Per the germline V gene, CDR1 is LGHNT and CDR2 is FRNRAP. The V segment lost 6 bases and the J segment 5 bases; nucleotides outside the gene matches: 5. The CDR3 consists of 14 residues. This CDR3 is CASGQGQGIDTQYF. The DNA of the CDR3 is TGTGCTAGTGGCCAGGGACAGGGGATAGATACGCAGTATTTT.

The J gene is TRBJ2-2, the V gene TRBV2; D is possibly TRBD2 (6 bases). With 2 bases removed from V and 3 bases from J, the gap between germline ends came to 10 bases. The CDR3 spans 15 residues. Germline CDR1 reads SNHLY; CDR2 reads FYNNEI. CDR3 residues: CASSESAGYTGELFF. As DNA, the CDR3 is TGTGCCAGCAGTGAAAGTGCGGGATACACCGGGGAGCTGTTTTTT. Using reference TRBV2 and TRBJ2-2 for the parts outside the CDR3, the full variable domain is EPEVTQTPSHQVTQMGQEVILRCVPISNHLYFYWYRQILGQKVEFLVSFYNNEISEKSEIFDDQFSVERPDGSNFTLKIRSTKLEDSAMYFCASSESAGYTGELFFGEGSRLTVL.

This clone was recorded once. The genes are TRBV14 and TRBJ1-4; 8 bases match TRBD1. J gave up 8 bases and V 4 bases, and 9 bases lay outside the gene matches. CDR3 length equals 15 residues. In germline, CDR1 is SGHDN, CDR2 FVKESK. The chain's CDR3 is CASSPRQGRGEKLFF. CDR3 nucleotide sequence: TGTGCCAGCAGCCCCCGACAGGGGAGAGGCGAAAAACTGTTTTTT.

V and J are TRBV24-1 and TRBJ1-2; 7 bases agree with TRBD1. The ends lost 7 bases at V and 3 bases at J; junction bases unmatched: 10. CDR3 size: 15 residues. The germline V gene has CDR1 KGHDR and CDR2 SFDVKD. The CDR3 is CATSGDSPYDYGYTF. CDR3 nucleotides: TGTGCCACCAGCGGGGACAGCCCTTACGACTATGGCTACACCTTC.

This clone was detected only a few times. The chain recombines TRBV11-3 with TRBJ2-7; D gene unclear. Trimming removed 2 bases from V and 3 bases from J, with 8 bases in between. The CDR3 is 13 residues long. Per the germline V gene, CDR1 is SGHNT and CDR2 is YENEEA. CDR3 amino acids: CASSLTGLYEQYF. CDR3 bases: TGTGCCAGCAGCTTAACGGGTCTCTACGAGCAGTACTTC.

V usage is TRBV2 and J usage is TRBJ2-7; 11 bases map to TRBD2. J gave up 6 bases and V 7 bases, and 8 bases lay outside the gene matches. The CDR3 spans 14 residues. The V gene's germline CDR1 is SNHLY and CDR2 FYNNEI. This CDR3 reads CASKSGTSGGEQYF. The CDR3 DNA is TGTGCCAGCAAATCCGGGACTAGCGGCGGCGAGCAGTACTTC.

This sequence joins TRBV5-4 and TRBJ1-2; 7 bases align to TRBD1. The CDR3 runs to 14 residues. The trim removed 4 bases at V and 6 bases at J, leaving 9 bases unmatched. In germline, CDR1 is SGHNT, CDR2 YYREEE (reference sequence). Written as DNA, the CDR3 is TGTGCCAGCAGCCGACCCAGGGGGGAGGATGGCTACACCTTC. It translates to CASSRPRGEDGYTF.